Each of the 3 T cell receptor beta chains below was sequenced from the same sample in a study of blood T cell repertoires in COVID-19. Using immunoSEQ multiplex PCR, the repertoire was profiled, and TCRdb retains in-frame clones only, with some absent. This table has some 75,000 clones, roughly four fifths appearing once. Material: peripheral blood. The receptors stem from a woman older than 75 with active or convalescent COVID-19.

The CDR3 protein is CSASSAIGATDTQYF. Here the CDR3 DNA reads TGCAGTGCTAGTTCAGCGATTGGGGCGACAGATACGCAGTATTTT. The rearrangement links TRBV20-1 to TRBJ2-3; a weak D match, TRBD1 (5 bases). This CDR3 has 15 amino acids. V lost 3 bases, J lost 3 bases, and 16 bases lay in between. Germline CDR1 and CDR2: DFQATT and SNEGSKA (reference sequence).

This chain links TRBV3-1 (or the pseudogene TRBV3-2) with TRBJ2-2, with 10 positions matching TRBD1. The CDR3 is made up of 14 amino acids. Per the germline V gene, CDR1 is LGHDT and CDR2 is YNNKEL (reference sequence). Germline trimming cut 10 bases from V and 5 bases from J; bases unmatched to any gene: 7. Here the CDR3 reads CATRQGAGTGELFF. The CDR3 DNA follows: TGTGCCACGCGACAGGGGGCGGGAACCGGGGAGCTGTTTTTT.

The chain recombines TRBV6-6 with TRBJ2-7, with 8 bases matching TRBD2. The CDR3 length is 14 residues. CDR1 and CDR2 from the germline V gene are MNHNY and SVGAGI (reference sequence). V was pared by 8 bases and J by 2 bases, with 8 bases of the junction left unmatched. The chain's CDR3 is CASARAGGAYEQYF. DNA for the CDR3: TGTGCCAGCGCAAGGGCGGGGGGTGCCTACGAGCAGTACTTC.